This TCR beta chain comes out of a study of cytomegalovirus exposure and HLA in healthy donors. The wider study: The approximately 710 first-cohort repertoires and the roughly 120 validation repertoires shared the same platform, a later analysis reported.

Worth noting for this clone: As yet, its antigen is unknown.

V shed 5 bases and J 1 base; nucleotides not matched to a gene: 4. The germline gives CDR1 SGHTA, CDR2 FQGTGA. This CDR3 has 14 residues. Study observations and caveats: Most TCR sequences proved rare, with some public TCRs found in many donors. In vitro, a few CMV-associated chains proved specific for CMV antigens. Altogether, some 170 TCR beta chains were recorded as cytomegalovirus-associated.

Sequenced by immunoSEQ multiplex PCR; TCRdb stores in-frame clones only, minus some. The table shows 150,000 to 200,000 clones, with roughly nine tenths occurring only once. This sequence was found in a woman aged 18-29 years in good health and CMV-seropositive. The chain has TRBV7-3 and TRBJ1-1; TRBD1 agrees at 7 bases. Sequenced sample: PBMCs. The CDR3 DNA follows: TGTGCCAGCAGCGAGGGACAGAGGAACACTGAAGCTTTCTTT. This gives the protein CASSEGQRNTEAFF. The whole variable domain, filled in from reference TRBV7-3 and TRBJ1-1, reads GAGVSQTPSNKVTEKGKYVELRCDPISGHTALYWYRQSLGQGPEFLIYFQGTGAADDSGLPNDRFFAVRPEGSVSTLKIQRTERGDSAVYLCASSEGQRNTEAFFGQGTRLTVV.